The 22 T cell receptor beta chains given below trace back to one sample, sequenced in a study of blood T cell repertoires in COVID-19. Sequenced by immunoSEQ multiplex PCR; TCRdb stores in-frame clones only, minus some. The sample lists about 110,000 clones; about 88% were seen once. The sample comprised peripheral blood. These receptors originate from a woman aged 65 to 85 who had recovered from COVID-19.

The CDR3 sequence: CRSRGRSEAFF. The DNA of the CDR3 is TGCCGCTCAAGGGGAAGGTCAGAAGCTTTCTTT. The chain carries TRBV12-1 and TRBJ1-1; TRBD1 is the table's D call and was not checked against the DNA. TRBV12-1 is listed as a pseudogene. This CDR3 spans 11 amino acids.

The genes are TRBV7-2 and TRBJ2-3, with D perhaps matching TRBD1 (5 bases). From germline, CDR1 is SGHTA and CDR2 FQGNSA. The germline V and J ends were trimmed by 1 base and 6 bases, with 8 bases remaining between them. The CDR3 is 13 amino acids. This chain's CDR3 is CASSLEGQDTQYF. CDR3 DNA: TGTGCCAGCAGCTTAGAGGGGCAGGATACGCAGTATTTT.

The genes are TRBV6-2 or TRBV6-3 and TRBJ1-2; 7 positions agree with TRBD1. The CDR3 sequence is 14 residues long. Trimming at V came to 5 bases and at J to 8 bases, leaving 11 bases not matched to a gene. CDR1 and CDR2 (germline): MNHEY, SVGEGT. CDR3 region: CASSRQGIMEGYTF. The CDR3 DNA reads TGTGCCAGCAGTCGACAGGGAATAATGGAGGGCTACACCTTC.

The chain employs TRBV12-5 and TRBJ2-1, with D possibly being TRBD1 (6 bases). V was pared by 6 bases and J by 10 bases, with 16 bases between. Germline V gives CDR1 LGHNT, CDR2 FRNRAP. This CDR3 comprises 13 residues. The CDR3, as DNA: TGTGCTAGTGGCGTAGGGGGAGCGTGGGAGCAGTTCTTC. Its protein is CASGVGGAWEQFF.

This chain links TRBV7-2 with TRBJ2-3; 10 nucleotides align to TRBD2. Germline loops: CDR1 SGHTA, CDR2 FQGNSA. The V segment lost 2 bases and the J segment 0 bases; nucleotides outside the gene matches: 2. The CDR3 sequence is 16 residues long. In DNA form, the CDR3 reads TGTGCCAGCAGCTTACTAGCGGGGGCGAGCACAGATACGCAGTATTTT. Its protein is CASSLLAGASTDTQYF.

The rearrangement links TRBV28 to TRBJ1-2, with a possible D match to TRBD1 (6 bases). CDR3 size: 18 residues. Germline CDR1 is MDHEN and CDR2 is SYDVKM. Trimming stripped 3 bases from V and 2 bases from J, with 22 bases between. CDR3 sequence reads: CASSLGVGTTRGNYGYTF. As DNA, the CDR3 is TGTGCCAGCAGTTTGGGGGTTGGGACCACCAGGGGCAACTATGGCTACACCTTC.

This clone showed up just once. The rearrangement joins TRBV11-2 to TRBJ1-6, with D possibly matching TRBD1 (6 bases). The CDR3 spans 18 residues. V lost 5 bases to trimming and J lost 7 bases, with 24 bases between them. From germline, CDR1 is SGHAT and CDR2 FQNNGV. The DNA for the CDR3 is TGTGCCAGCAGCCGAACGACCAACGGGGGGGGCTGGAATTCACCCCTCCACTTT. Protein: CASSRTTNGGGWNSPLHF.

The chain recombines TRBV11-2 with TRBJ1-1; the D is unclear. V was trimmed by 0 bases and J by 3 bases, leaving 8 bases between them. The V gene's germline CDR1 is SGHAT and CDR2 FQNNGV. This CDR3 contains 14 residues. CDR3 DNA sequence: TGTGCCAGCAGCTTAGATCCCAGATACACTGAAGCTTTCTTT. The encoded protein is CASSLDPRYTEAFF.

A few counts support this clone. The J gene is TRBJ1-5, the V gene TRBV4-3, with D hard to call. The CDR3 spans 15 residues. V gave up 0 bases and J gave up 0 bases, with 6 bases separating them. Germline V lookup: CDR1 LGHNA, CDR2 YSLEER. CDR3 loop: CASSQDEGSNQPQHF. For the CDR3, the DNA is TGCGCCAGCAGCCAAGACGAGGGTAGCAATCAGCCCCAGCATTTT.

This chain connects TRBV5-1 to TRBJ2-5; D is undetermined. Germline values: CDR1 SGHRS, CDR2 YFSETQ. CDR3 length equals 14 residues. V lost 6 bases and J 5 bases, leaving 17 bases between the germline ends. The CDR3 loop reads CASTPLAPEETQYF. In DNA, the CDR3 is TGCGCCAGCACCCCCTTAGCCCCGGAGGAGACCCAGTACTTC. Filled out from reference TRBV5-1 and TRBJ2-5, the complete variable domain reads KAGVTQTPRYLIKTRGQQVTLSCSPISGHRSVSWYQQTPGQGLQFLFEYFSETQRNKGNFPGRFSGRQFSNSRSEMNVSTLELGDSALYLCASTPLAPEETQYFGPGTRLLVL.

The chain combines TRBV18 with TRBJ2-5, with D possibly being TRBD1 (6 bases). V lost 2 bases, J lost 1 base, and 14 bases lay in between. Germline CDR1 KGHSH, CDR2 LQKENI. This CDR3 is 16 amino acids long. The CDR3 region has the DNA TGTGCCAGCTCACCAGTGGGGGCGCTCGGCCAAGAGACCCAGTACTTC. It codes for CASSPVGALGQETQYF.

The rearrangement uses TRBV18 and TRBJ2-6; D unresolved. The CDR3 loop spans 17 amino acids. Germline V gene data show CDR1 as KGHSH and CDR2 as LQKENI. V was pared by 0 bases and J by 2 bases, with 11 bases between. The CDR3 DNA reads as TGTGCCAGCTCACCACCAAACACAGCTGCTGGGGCCAACGTCCTGACTTTC. As protein: CASSPPNTAAGANVLTF. Looking up the rest from reference TRBV18 and TRBJ2-6 gives the full variable domain: NAGVMQNPRHLVRRRGQEARLRCSPMKGHSHVYWYRQLPEEGLKFMVYLQKENIIDESGMPKERFSAEFPKEGPSILRIQQVVRGDSAAYFCASSPPNTAAGANVLTFGAGSRLTVL.

This sequence joins TRBV7-2 and TRBJ2-1; D perhaps matches TRBD2 (6 bases). The germline gives CDR1 SGHTA, CDR2 FQGNSA. V shed 2 bases and J shed 12 bases, with 17 bases lying between them. The CDR3 totals 14 residues. The CDR3 is CASSLSRTPGGQFF. The CDR3 DNA reads TGTGCCAGCAGCTTATCCCGGACCCCCGGGGGGCAGTTCTTC. Variable domain in full (rest from reference TRBV7-2 and TRBJ2-1): GAGVSQSPSNKVTEKGKDVELRCDPISGHTALYWYRQSLGQGLEFLIYFQGNSAPDKSGLPSDRFSAERTGGSVSTLTIQRTQQEDSAVYLCASSLSRTPGGQFFGPGTRLTVL.

The V gene is TRBV6-6, the J gene TRBJ2-7; D may be TRBD2 (5 bases). Per the germline V gene, CDR1 is MNHNY and CDR2 is SVGAGI (reference sequence). The CDR3 covers 14 residues. The ends were cut back, 5 bases at V and 0 bases at J, with 11 bases in the middle. The CDR3 DNA reads TGTGCCAGCAGTCCCCAGCGGAGCTCCTACGAGCAGTACTTC. Translated, it gives CASSPQRSSYEQYF.

This chain connects TRBV9 to TRBJ1-1, with a possible D match to TRBD1 (5 bases). Germline values: CDR1 SGDLS, CDR2 YYNGEE. The CDR3 consists of 13 residues. Trimming pared 3 bases from V and 3 bases from J, leaving 9 bases between. The CDR3: CASSARGDTEAFF. The CDR3 nucleotides are TGTGCCAGCAGCGCTCGGGGGGACACTGAAGCTTTCTTT.

This chain connects TRBV27 to TRBJ2-7; possibly TRBD2 for D (7 bases). Trimming cost V 6 bases and J 6 bases, with 18 bases left between them. In germline, CDR1 is MNHEY, CDR2 SMNVEV (reference sequence). CDR3 size: 14 residues. This chain's CDR3 is CASRVLSRGGEQYF. As DNA, the CDR3 is TGTGCCAGCAGAGTCCTATCGAGGGGGGGCGAGCAGTACTTC.

This chain links TRBV7-2 with TRBJ2-1, with 13 bases matching TRBD2. CDR3 size: 15 residues. Per germline, CDR1 SGHTA and CDR2 FQGNSA. V dropped 5 bases and J dropped 12; count of bases not matched to a gene: 10. For the CDR3, the DNA is TGTGCCAGCAGCCCCACTAGCGGGGGGGGGTACGTGCAGTTCTTC. It encodes CASSPTSGGGYVQFF.

The chain is built from TRBV10-3 and TRBJ1-3; TRBD1 is a possible D gene (5 bases). CDR1 ENHRY and CDR2 SYGVKD come from the germline V gene. V was trimmed by 10 bases and J by 4 bases, leaving 29 bases between them. The CDR3 is made up of 18 amino acids. CDR3 sequence (DNA): TGTGCCACCGTGAAGGACATACAGCGCTCTTCATCCGGAAACACCATATATTTT. Translated: CATVKDIQRSSSGNTIYF.

The chain joins TRBV9 to TRBJ2-3; TRBD2 matches at 10 bases. The V segment lost 3 bases and the J segment 2 bases; nucleotides outside the gene matches: 6. CDR1 and CDR2 from the germline V gene are SGDLS and YYNGEE. There are 16 residues in the CDR3. In DNA, the CDR3 is TGTGCCAGCAGCGCCCATCTAGCGGGAGTCACAGATACGCAGTATTTT. Residues: CASSAHLAGVTDTQYF.

The chain links TRBV11-2 to TRBJ2-7; 9 nucleotides align to TRBD1. The CDR3 spans 16 residues. V lost 1 base to trimming and J lost 0 bases; unmatched junction nucleotides: 4. The germline gives CDR1 SGHAT, CDR2 FQNNGV. The CDR3 nucleotides read TGTGCCAGCAGCTTAGGGGGGACAGGGCGCTCCTACGAGCAGTACTTC. Its protein is CASSLGGTGRSYEQYF.

Only one count was recorded for this clone. V usage is TRBV19 and J usage is TRBJ2-2, with 11 bases that match TRBD2. After removal of 1 base from V and 6 bases from J, the junction contained 4 bases not matched to a gene. Germline V CDR1 and CDR2: LNHDA, SQIVND (reference sequence). The CDR3 contains 16 residues. The CDR3 here is CASSIGGSGRAGELFF. CDR3 sequence (DNA): TGTGCCAGTAGTATAGGAGGTAGCGGGAGGGCCGGGGAGCTGTTTTTT. Full variable domain (remainder filled in from reference TRBV19 and TRBJ2-2): DGGITQSPKYLFRKEGQNVTLSCEQNLNHDAMYWYRQDPGQGLRLIYYSQIVNDFQKGDIAEGYSVSREKKESFPLTVTSAQKNPTAFYLCASSIGGSGRAGELFFGEGSRLTVL.

The chain couples TRBV11-2 to TRBJ2-7; D unclear. Trimming took 0 bases from V and 6 from J, leaving 6 bases between them. The CDR3 has 12 residues. In germline, CDR1 is SGHAT, CDR2 FQNNGV. CDR3 amino acids: CASSLDPGEQYF. The CDR3 coding sequence is TGTGCCAGCAGCTTAGATCCGGGCGAGCAGTACTTC.